The 19 T cell receptor beta chains below were found in one sample sequenced in a study of blood T cell repertoires in COVID-19. Using immunoSEQ multiplex PCR, the repertoire was profiled, and TCRdb retains in-frame clones only, with some absent. Found here are 200,000 to 250,000 clones, approximately 82% of them singletons; the top ten hold about 15%. Sequencing used PBMCs or T cells enriched from blood (not recorded which). The receptors were sampled from a man in his forties who had recovered from COVID-19.

This clone has a single count. V usage is TRBV28 and J usage is TRBJ1-5, with D possibly TRBD1 on 6 matching bases. The germline gives CDR1 MDHEN, CDR2 SYDVKM. There are 13 residues in the CDR3. Trimming cost V 11 bases and J 3 bases, with 14 bases left between them. CDR3 coding DNA: TGTGCCGTGCTACAGGGTTTCAATCAGCCCCAGCATTTT. This sequence encodes CAVLQGFNQPQHF.

Only a few counts were recorded for this clone. The CDR3 loop reads CAWKNAGTGYGYTF. The CDR3 bases are TGTGCCTGGAAAAACGCCGGGACAGGGTATGGCTACACCTTC. The chain combines TRBV30 with TRBJ1-2, with 9 nucleotides matching TRBD1. Germline trimming cut 4 bases from V and 5 bases from J; bases unmatched to any gene: 8. The CDR3 consists of 14 residues. Germline V gene data show CDR1 as GTSNPN and CDR2 as SVGIG (reference sequence).

The chain employs TRBV7-3 and TRBJ2-3; possible D gene TRBD1, 5 bases. CDR3 size: 14 residues. With 0 bases removed from V and 3 bases from J, the gap between germline ends came to 7 bases. Germline loops: CDR1 SGHTA, CDR2 FQGTGA. Here the CDR3 reads CASSLTGQTDTQYF. As DNA, the CDR3 is TGTGCCAGCAGCTTAACGGGGCAAACAGATACGCAGTATTTT.

The chain uses TRBV7-9 and TRBJ1-6; D perhaps matches TRBD1 (5 bases). This CDR3 is 13 amino acids long. V was shortened by 5 bases and J by 7 bases, with 9 bases between the two germline ends. From germline, CDR1 is SEHNR and CDR2 FQNEAQ (reference sequence). DNA of the CDR3: TGTGCCAGCAGCCCGACAGCAAATTCACCCCTCCACTTT. Translating it yields CASSPTANSPLHF.

The chain couples TRBV19 to TRBJ2-1, with 13 bases identical to TRBD2. V shed 4 bases, J shed 7 bases, and the junction held 4 bases outside the gene matches. CDR3 size: 15 residues. Germline-derived CDR1 and CDR2 are LNHDA and SQIVND (reference sequence). The CDR3 bases are TGTGCCAGTAGTAAACTAGCGGGAGGGTGGAATGAGCAGTTCTTC. Amino acids: CASSKLAGGWNEQFF.

The chain has TRBV3-1 (or the pseudogene TRBV3-2) and TRBJ1-1, with D perhaps TRBD1 (5 bases). Germline V CDR1 and CDR2: LGHDT, YNNKEL (reference sequence). Trimming pared 3 bases from V and 0 bases from J, leaving 17 bases between. The CDR3 sequence is 17 residues long. Here the CDR3 reads CASSQRTGTFMNTEAFF. The DNA of the CDR3 is TGTGCCAGCAGCCAGCGCACCGGGACTTTCATGAACACTGAAGCTTTCTTT.

This clone was observed a few times. The genes are TRBV3-1 (or the pseudogene TRBV3-2) and TRBJ1-5, with TRBD1 matching over 9 bases. Unmatched junction bases numbered 1, after V lost 4 bases and J lost 6 bases. The germline CDR1 and CDR2 sequences are LGHDT and YNNKEL (reference sequence). The CDR3 covers 13 residues. The CDR3 sequence is CASSRDRVQPQHF. The CDR3 coding sequence is TGTGCCAGCAGCCGGGACAGGGTTCAGCCCCAGCATTTT.

This chain links TRBV11-2 with TRBJ2-5, with 11 positions matching TRBD1. Germline-derived CDR1 and CDR2 are SGHAT and FQNNGV. The CDR3 length is 14 residues. V lost 4 bases to trimming and J lost 5 bases; unmatched junction nucleotides: 3. The CDR3 is CASSSWDRGETQYF. The CDR3 nucleotides read TGTGCCAGCAGCTCCTGGGACAGGGGGGAGACCCAGTACTTC.

The genes are TRBV7-9 and TRBJ1-2, with 8 bases fitting TRBD1. Germline trimming cut 5 bases from V and 6 bases from J; bases unmatched to any gene: 14. Germline V gives CDR1 SEHNR, CDR2 FQNEAQ (reference sequence). The CDR3 has 16 residues. The CDR3 sequence: CASSHPGGFGFDGYTF. The CDR3 bases are TGTGCCAGCAGCCACCCAGGGGGCTTTGGTTTTGATGGCTACACCTTC.

In its sample, this clone was seen once. This chain connects TRBV20-1 to TRBJ1-1; D is perhaps TRBD1 (6 bases). V was shortened by 6 bases and J by 4 bases, with 9 bases between the two germline ends. The CDR3 has 11 amino acids. From germline, CDR1 is DFQATT and CDR2 SNEGSKA (reference sequence). This chain's CDR3 is CSALRGTEAFF. The CDR3 DNA sequence: TGCAGTGCCCTCAGGGGCACTGAAGCTTTCTTT.

The rearrangement joins TRBV4-3 to TRBJ2-7; 9 positions agree with TRBD1. The germline gives CDR1 LGHNA, CDR2 YSLEER. The CDR3 runs 16 residues. Trimming cost V 1 base and J 2 bases; bases outside gene matches: 6. CDR3 protein: CASSQGPDRGAYEQYF. CDR3 DNA: TGCGCCAGCAGCCAAGGCCCGGACAGGGGCGCCTACGAGCAGTACTTC.

The chain combines TRBV2 with TRBJ1-1; D is unclear. The CDR3 runs 13 residues. Trimming removed 4 bases from V and 1 base from J, with 7 bases in between. The germline CDR1 and CDR2 sequences are SNHLY and FYNNEI. In DNA, the CDR3 is TGTGCCAGCAGTGGGGAGAAGAACACTGAAGCTTTCTTT. It yields the protein CASSGEKNTEAFF.

This sequence joins TRBV9 and TRBJ1-6; possible D gene TRBD1, 5 bases. V shed 3 bases and J shed 7 bases, with 11 bases lying between them. Germline lookup yields CDR1 SGDLS and CDR2 YYNGEE. The CDR3 totals 14 residues. This chain's CDR3 is CASSASHRNSPLHF. CDR3 DNA: TGTGCCAGCAGCGCCTCCCACAGGAATTCACCCCTCCACTTT.

This clone was picked up a small number of times. The genes are TRBV7-3 and TRBJ2-7, with D maybe TRBD1 (5 bases). Germline values: CDR1 SGHTA, CDR2 FQGTGA. Trimming took off 2 bases at V and 3 bases at J, with 8 bases between the two ends. There are 13 residues in the CDR3. CDR3 sequence reads: CASSLGAIYEQYF. CDR3 in DNA: TGTGCCAGCAGCTTAGGGGCCATCTACGAGCAGTACTTC.

CDR3 loop: CASRRQGARTNYGYTF. CDR3 DNA sequence: TGTGCCAGTAGGAGGCAGGGGGCCCGGACTAACTATGGCTACACCTTC. The V and J genes are TRBV19 and TRBJ1-2, with 8 bases fitting TRBD1. In germline, CDR1 is LNHDA, CDR2 SQIVND (reference sequence). The CDR3 spans 16 residues. J gave up 0 bases and V 6 bases, and 9 bases lay outside the gene matches.

The rearrangement joins TRBV24-1 to TRBJ2-1; a weak D match, TRBD2 (6 bases). Trimming took 3 bases from V and 2 from J, leaving 13 bases between them. Germline V lookup: CDR1 KGHDR, CDR2 SFDVKD. The CDR3 sequence is 16 residues long. The CDR3 loop reads CATSDPRLGTYNEQFF. DNA of the CDR3: TGTGCCACCAGTGATCCAAGACTAGGGACCTACAATGAGCAGTTCTTC.

The chain carries TRBV29-1 and TRBJ1-1, with D tentatively TRBD1 (6 bases). Trimming pared 6 bases from V and 0 bases from J, leaving 14 bases between. The CDR3 contains 14 residues. From germline, CDR1 is SQVTM and CDR2 ANQGSEA. The CDR3 DNA sequence: TGCAGCGTCCTTCGACAGGATATGAACACTGAAGCTTTCTTT. Protein: CSVLRQDMNTEAFF.

The chain links TRBV15 to TRBJ1-3, with D possibly being TRBD1 (6 bases). The V end lost 0 bases, the J end lost 4 bases, and 10 bases lay between the germline ends. The CDR3 extends over 15 amino acids. Germline V gene lookup returns CDR1 LNHNV and CDR2 YYDKDF (reference sequence). In nucleotides, the CDR3 is TGTGCCACCAGCAGAGACAGGGGAAAGGGAAACACCATATATTTT. It is translated as CATSRDRGKGNTIYF.

V and J are TRBV24-1 and TRBJ2-2, with 7 nucleotides matching TRBD1. The CDR3 runs 17 residues. Germline lookup yields CDR1 KGHDR and CDR2 SFDVKD. V shed 3 bases, J shed 3 bases, and the junction held 9 bases outside the gene matches. The CDR3 spells CATSDLGTARYTGELFF. The CDR3 DNA sequence: TGTGCCACCAGTGATCTCGGGACAGCGCGCTACACCGGGGAGCTGTTTTTT.